This passage covers 27 T cell receptor beta chains from one sample sequenced in a study of blood T cell repertoires in COVID-19. Profiling relied on immunoSEQ multiplex PCR, and the TCRdb table lists in-frame clones only, not all of them. The table lists approximately 310,000 clones, around nine tenths of them singletons. The specimen was PBMCs or T cells enriched from blood (not recorded which). Source of these receptors: a man aged 55 to 69 who had recovered from COVID-19.

Concerning this clone itself: The same CDR3 can be traced to other DNA sequences in this sample. V gene TRBV7-3 combines with J gene TRBJ2-1; TRBD2 is a possible D gene (5 bases). Germline CDR1 is SGHTA and CDR2 is FQGTGA. The V and J ends lost 3 bases and 0 bases respectively, with 6 bases between them. This CDR3 is built from 14 residues. Here the CDR3 DNA reads TGTGCCAGCAGCTTGGGGAGCTCCTACAATGAGCAGTTCTTC. This translates into CASSLGSSYNEQFF.

The genes are TRBV7-9 and TRBJ2-2, with 9 bases matching TRBD2. CDR3 length: 15 residues. Trimming at V came to 9 bases and at J to 5 bases, leaving 10 bases not matched to a gene. CDR1 SEHNR and CDR2 FQNEAQ come from the germline V gene (reference sequence). The DNA for the CDR3 is TGTGCCAGTGCCCGAGCGGGAGGAGGGACCGGGGAGCTGTTTTTT. It codes for CASARAGGGTGELFF.

The CDR3 loop reads CASSPRLEGNQPQHF. Written as DNA, the CDR3 is TGCGCCAGCAGCCCCCGACTAGAGGGCAATCAGCCCCAGCATTTT. The chain links TRBV4-1 to TRBJ1-5; D remains ambiguous. The CDR3 runs to 15 residues. Trimming removed 4 bases at V and 2 bases at J, with 12 bases between. Germline lookup yields CDR1 MGHRA and CDR2 YSYEKL.

The chain carries TRBV30 and TRBJ2-5; the match to TRBD1 covers 10 bases. With V trimmed by 3 bases and J by 4 bases, 8 bases remained unmatched. The CDR3 is made up of 15 amino acids. Per germline, CDR1 GTSNPN and CDR2 SVGIG (reference sequence). CDR3 residues: CAWSMTGGLTETQYF. In DNA form, the CDR3 reads TGTGCCTGGAGCATGACAGGGGGCCTTACAGAGACCCAGTACTTC.

The DNA of the CDR3 is TGTGCCAGCAGGGCGGGACAGGGAAGGGCTGAAGCTTTCTTT. This sequence encodes CASRAGQGRAEAFF. This chain links TRBV28 with TRBJ1-1, with 9 bases that match TRBD1. The J segment lost 6 bases and the V segment lost 6 bases, leaving 8 bases of the junction unmatched. Germline CDR1 is MDHEN and CDR2 is SYDVKM. The CDR3 consists of 14 residues. The complete variable domain, with remaining parts taken from reference TRBV28 and TRBJ1-1, reads DVKVTQSSRYLVKRTGEKVFLECVQDMDHENMFWYRQDPGLGLRLIYFSYDVKMKEKGDIPEGYSVSREKKERFSLILESASTNQTSMYLCASRAGQGRAEAFFGQGTRLTVV.

The chain links TRBV28 to TRBJ2-7; TRBD1 matches 8 bases. The CDR3 has 14 residues. V was clipped by 5 bases and J by 7 bases; unmatched bases: 10. CDR1 is MDHEN and CDR2 is SYDVKM in the germline V gene. The CDR3 loop is CASSRTGYLYEQYF. CDR3 in DNA: TGTGCCAGCAGTAGGACAGGGTATCTTTATGAGCAGTACTTC. The variable domain in full, completed from reference TRBV28 and TRBJ2-7, reads DVKVTQSSRYLVKRTGEKVFLECVQDMDHENMFWYRQDPGLGLRLIYFSYDVKMKEKGDIPEGYSVSREKKERFSLILESASTNQTSMYLCASSRTGYLYEQYFGPGTRLTVT.

The rearrangement joins TRBV11-2 to TRBJ2-1; no clear D. The V end was cut by 2 bases, the J end by 0 bases, with 5 bases between. CDR1 is SGHAT and CDR2 is FQNNGV in the germline V gene. The CDR3 loop spans 14 amino acids. CDR3 amino acids: CASSLRDSYNEQFF. The CDR3 DNA reads TGTGCCAGCAGCTTACGAGACTCCTACAATGAGCAGTTCTTC. Full variable domain (remainder filled in from reference TRBV11-2 and TRBJ2-1): EAGVAQSPRYKIIEKRQSVAFWCNPISGHATLYWYQQILGQGPKLLIQFQNNGVVDDSQLPKDRFSAERLKGVDSTLKIQPAKLEDSAVYLCASSLRDSYNEQFFGPGTRLTVL.

This clone was detected once. The J gene is TRBJ1-2, the V gene TRBV3-1 (or the pseudogene TRBV3-2); D is possibly TRBD1 (6 bases). Germline CDR1 is LGHDT and CDR2 is YNNKEL (reference sequence). Trimming pared 0 bases from V and 6 bases from J, leaving 14 bases between. This CDR3 spans 15 amino acids. CDR3 sequence: CASSQDGGGGDGYTF. The DNA for the CDR3 is TGTGCCAGCAGCCAAGACGGGGGCGGGGGAGATGGCTACACCTTC.

This chain joins TRBV27 and TRBJ1-5, with 7 bases that match TRBD1. This CDR3 spans 15 amino acids. Losses at the gene ends were 5 bases for V and 5 bases for J; bases not matched to a gene: 9. Germline CDR1 and CDR2: MNHEY and SMNVEV (reference sequence). The CDR3 DNA reads TGTGCCAGCAGTATCAATTCAGGGGGAGATCAGCCCCAGCATTTT. Its translation is CASSINSGGDQPQHF.

The chain recombines TRBV5-6 with TRBJ1-2; the match to TRBD1 covers 8 bases. The CDR3 runs to 16 residues. With 4 bases clipped from V and 8 bases from J, the junction kept 16 bases outside the gene matches. CDR1 and CDR2 from the germline V gene are SGHDT and YYEEEE. The CDR3 reads CASSNHPGQGFRGYTF. The CDR3 DNA is TGTGCCAGCAGCAACCACCCAGGACAGGGATTTCGCGGCTACACCTTC.

The V call is TRBV5-1, the J call TRBJ2-3; TRBD2 aligns across 10 bases. The CDR3 extends over 16 amino acids. The ends lost 4 bases at V and 1 base at J; junction bases unmatched: 6. Germline assignment: CDR1 SGHRS and CDR2 YFSETQ. CDR3 amino acids: CASSGAGTSGTDTQYF. The CDR3, as DNA: TGCGCCAGCAGCGGGGCCGGGACTAGCGGCACAGATACGCAGTATTTT.

The J gene is TRBJ1-1, the V gene TRBV18; 10 bases fit TRBD1. The junction had 6 bases not matched to a gene; V was cut back by 5 bases and J by 0 bases. Germline loops: CDR1 KGHSH, CDR2 LQKENI. The CDR3 is 16 residues long. CDR3 region: CASSGGTGALNTEAFF. DNA for the CDR3: TGTGCCAGCTCAGGTGGGACAGGGGCCTTGAACACTGAAGCTTTCTTT.

In its sample, this clone was seen once. The gene calls are TRBV18 and TRBJ1-6; D gene unclear. The V and J ends lost 4 bases and 7 bases respectively, with 14 bases between them. The CDR3 has 15 residues. Germline V gene lookup returns CDR1 KGHSH and CDR2 LQKENI. CDR3 sequence (DNA): TGTGCCAGCTCACTGGAGCGGGCGCCAAATTCACCCCTCCACTTT. It is translated as CASSLERAPNSPLHF.

The chain employs TRBV2 and TRBJ1-4; TRBD1 might be the D (5 bases). CDR1 is SNHLY and CDR2 is FYNNEI in the germline V gene. The CDR3 has 15 residues. The ends were cut back, 6 bases at V and 7 bases at J, with 18 bases in the middle. In DNA, the CDR3 is TGTGCCAGCAGGCCTCCGTCAGGGTGGGTTGAAAAACTGTTTTTT. Protein: CASRPPSGWVEKLFF.

This chain uses TRBV5-6 with TRBJ2-7; D is ambiguous. The germline CDR1 and CDR2 sequences are SGHDT and YYEEEE. Trimming cost V 6 bases and J 6 bases, with 22 bases left between them. The CDR3 contains 15 residues. CDR3: CASKLGSRLNSEQYF. The CDR3 DNA reads TGTGCCAGCAAGCTTGGCTCTAGATTAAACTCCGAGCAGTACTTC.

This clone came up a few times. The V gene is TRBV18, the J gene TRBJ1-2; D is perhaps TRBD1 (6 bases). The CDR3 is made up of 16 amino acids. Trimming took off 2 bases at V and 1 base at J, with 14 bases between the two ends. The germline V gene has CDR1 KGHSH and CDR2 LQKENI. CDR3 amino acids: CASSPIQGVGNYGYTF. DNA of the CDR3: TGTGCCAGCTCACCAATACAGGGAGTGGGTAACTATGGCTACACCTTC.

The rearrangement links TRBV7-2 to TRBJ2-3; no clear D gene. V was shortened by 1 base and J by 0 bases, with 8 bases between the two germline ends. Looked up from germline, CDR1 is SGHTA and CDR2 is FQGNSA. CDR3 length equals 15 residues. The CDR3: CASSLGIASTDTQYF. In DNA form, the CDR3 reads TGTGCCAGCAGCTTAGGGATAGCTAGCACAGATACGCAGTATTTT.

The V and J genes are TRBV5-1 and TRBJ2-1; 9 nucleotides agree with TRBD1. V was clipped by 4 bases and J by 8 bases; unmatched bases: 7. In germline, CDR1 is SGHRS, CDR2 YFSETQ. This CDR3 has 14 amino acids. CDR3 nucleotide sequence: TGCGCCAGCAGCGCACGGACAGGGGAGGATGAGCAGTTCTTC. Translation gives CASSARTGEDEQFF. The variable domain in full, with the rest retrieved from reference TRBV5-1 and TRBJ2-1, is KAGVTQTPRYLIKTRGQQVTLSCSPISGHRSVSWYQQTPGQGLQFLFEYFSETQRNKGNFPGRFSGRQFSNSRSEMNVSTLELGDSALYLCASSARTGEDEQFFGPGTRLTVL.

This clone has a single count. The chain has TRBV19 and TRBJ1-4; D is possibly TRBD1 (6 bases). Germline V gene sequence: CDR1 LNHDA, CDR2 SQIVND (reference sequence). V lost 1 base and J lost 7, with 10 bases in between. This CDR3 has 14 amino acids. The DNA of the CDR3 is TGTGCCAGTAGTATAGTCACAGGGACTGAAAAACTGTTTTTT. It encodes CASSIVTGTEKLFF. Full variable domain (remainder filled in from reference TRBV19 and TRBJ1-4): DGGITQSPKYLFRKEGQNVTLSCEQNLNHDAMYWYRQDPGQGLRLIYYSQIVNDFQKGDIAEGYSVSREKKESFPLTVTSAQKNPTAFYLCASSIVTGTEKLFFGSGTQLSVL.

V gene TRBV19 combines with J gene TRBJ2-5, with 8 bases lining up with TRBD2. From germline, CDR1 is LNHDA and CDR2 SQIVND (reference sequence). The junction had 12 bases not matched to a gene; V was cut back by 4 bases and J by 5 bases. This CDR3 region has 16 residues. The CDR3 nucleotides read TGTGCCAGTAGTAGGACCTCAGCGGGAGAGAGGGAGACCCAGTACTTC. Translation: CASSRTSAGERETQYF.

This clone was seen only once. The chain recombines TRBV25-1 with TRBJ1-2; TRBD1 agrees at 12 bases. Germline assignment: CDR1 MGHDK and CDR2 SYGVNS. This CDR3 spans 13 amino acids. Trimming cost V 8 bases and J 8 bases; bases outside gene matches: 6. CDR3 DNA: TGTGCCAGCGGCCCCGGGACAGGGGGCGGCTACACCTTC. Translation gives CASGPGTGGGYTF.

The chain employs TRBV19 and TRBJ1-5, with a possible D match to TRBD1 (6 bases). The CDR3 totals 18 residues. V lost 0 bases and J 2 bases, leaving 17 bases between the germline ends. Germline-derived CDR1 and CDR2 are LNHDA and SQIVND (reference sequence). CDR3 in amino acids: CASSIDKRAGVGNQPQHF. CDR3 DNA: TGTGCCAGTAGTATAGATAAGAGAGCAGGGGTTGGCAATCAGCCCCAGCATTTT.

J is TRBJ2-1 and V is TRBV7-2; TRBD2 aligns across 13 bases. The germline gives CDR1 SGHTA, CDR2 FQGNSA. The CDR3 contains 15 residues. V lost 5 bases and J lost 6; bases outside the gene matches: 4. The CDR3 sequence: CASSRTSGSPNEQFF. Written as DNA, the CDR3 is TGTGCCAGCAGCCGGACTAGCGGGAGTCCCAATGAGCAGTTCTTC.

J is TRBJ1-5 and V is TRBV18; the match to TRBD1 covers 9 bases. The CDR3 has 15 residues. Germline V CDR1 and CDR2: KGHSH, LQKENI. Trimming removed 3 bases from V and 4 bases from J; junction bases left unmatched: 4. As DNA, the CDR3 is TGTGCCAGCTCACCGGAGACAGGGGGAAATCAGCCCCAGCATTTT. It codes for CASSPETGGNQPQHF.

The chain carries TRBV29-1 and TRBJ2-7; 8 nucleotides align to TRBD2. Germline lookup yields CDR1 SQVTM and CDR2 ANQGSEA. The junction had 10 bases not matched to a gene; V was cut back by 0 bases and J by 6 bases. This CDR3 region has 15 residues. CDR3 loop: CSVEERSGRGGEQYF. The CDR3 bases are TGCAGCGTTGAAGAGAGGAGCGGGAGAGGCGGCGAGCAGTACTTC.

The chain employs TRBV28 and TRBJ1-2, with TRBD1 matching over 9 bases. Germline V lookup: CDR1 MDHEN, CDR2 SYDVKM. This CDR3 is 15 amino acids long. Trimming removed 10 bases from V and 0 bases from J; junction bases left unmatched: 9. The CDR3 loop is CAIHHRDRANYGYTF. CDR3 nucleotide sequence: TGTGCCATACACCACCGGGACAGGGCTAACTATGGCTACACCTTC.

The V gene is TRBV2, the J gene TRBJ2-7; 10 bases agree with TRBD2. Looked up from germline, CDR1 is SNHLY and CDR2 is FYNNEI. The CDR3 covers 16 residues. J lost 4 bases, V lost 4 bases, and 10 bases had no gene match. The CDR3 here is CASSGQFSGRSYEQYF. DNA of the CDR3: TGTGCCAGCAGTGGACAGTTTAGCGGGAGGAGTTACGAGCAGTACTTC. Combining the CDR3 with reference TRBV2 and TRBJ2-7 gives the whole variable domain EPEVTQTPSHQVTQMGQEVILRCVPISNHLYFYWYRQILGQKVEFLVSFYNNEISEKSEIFDDQFSVERPDGSNFTLKIRSTKLEDSAMYFCASSGQFSGRSYEQYFGPGTRLTVT.